This T cell receptor beta chain was identified in a study of Graves' ophthalmopathy and Graves' hyperthyroidism. Establishment of the diagnosis relied upon clinical symptoms, serum thyroxine, TRAb, thyroid ultrasound and orbital computed tomography. PBMCs were isolated from a roughly 9.3 ml sample of fresh peripheral blood. The CDR3 is 13 residues long. Germline CDR1 reads KGHDR; CDR2 reads SFDVKD. The V and J ends lost 9 bases and 0 bases respectively, with 11 bases between them. From RNA, the CDR3 regions of TCR beta chains were amplified and sequenced. An opening RT-PCR round employed HTBI primers and preceded a second-round multiplex PCR. TCRdb analysed the multiplex PCR reads with MiXCR anew, one entry per CDR3 protein. The sample shows 350,000 to 450,000 distinct CDR3 sequences, about 18% of them seen only once.

The V gene is TRBV24-1, the J gene TRBJ2-7, with D perhaps being TRBD1 or TRBD2 (5 bases each). The sample taken for sequencing was peripheral blood. This sequence originates from a woman younger than 30 with Graves' ophthalmopathy. For the CDR3, the DNA is TGTGCCACCGGGGACCGAGACTCCTACGAGCAGTACTTC. Translated: CATGDRDSYEQYF.